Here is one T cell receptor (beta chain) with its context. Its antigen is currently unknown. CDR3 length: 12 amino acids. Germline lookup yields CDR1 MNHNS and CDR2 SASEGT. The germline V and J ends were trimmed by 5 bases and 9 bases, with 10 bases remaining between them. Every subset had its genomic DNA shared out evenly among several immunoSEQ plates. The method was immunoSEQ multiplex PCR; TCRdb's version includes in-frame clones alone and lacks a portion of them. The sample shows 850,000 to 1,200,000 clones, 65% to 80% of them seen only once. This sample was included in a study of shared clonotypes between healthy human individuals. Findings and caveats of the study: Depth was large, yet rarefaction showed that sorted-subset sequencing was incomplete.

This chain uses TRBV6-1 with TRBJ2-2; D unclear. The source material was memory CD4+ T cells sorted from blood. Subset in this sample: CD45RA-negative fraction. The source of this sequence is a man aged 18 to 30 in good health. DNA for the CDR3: TGTGCCAGCAGTACACTTACCAGGGAGCTGTTTTTT. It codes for CASSTLTRELFF.